These 27 T cell receptor beta chains came from one sample sequenced in a study of type 1 regulatory T cells. The study's findings and limits: Compared with non-Tr1 cells, Tr1 cells showed a narrower TCR repertoire.

TCRdb fed the reads into MiXCR, producing one record per CDR3 protein. The table has tens of thousands of distinct CDR3 sequences, roughly 20% seen once; the top ten hold 8% to 9%. For these TCRs, the target antigens are not known. The sample taken for sequencing was cultured type 1 regulatory T (Tr1) cells, either the whole culture or a sorted fraction (not recorded which). These receptors originate from a human donor in good health.

This clonotype was observed a few times. The chain joins TRBV10-3 to TRBJ2-1, with TRBD2 matching over 9 bases. The CDR3 has 16 amino acids. Trimming cost V 6 bases and J 7 bases; bases outside gene matches: 13. Germline values: CDR1 ENHRY, CDR2 SYGVKD. The CDR3 sequence is CAISNSGLAKENEQFF. In nucleotides, the CDR3 is TGTGCCATCAGCAACTCAGGACTAGCGAAGGAAAATGAGCAGTTCTTC.

V is TRBV5-1 and J is TRBJ2-7; 11 bases map to TRBD2. The length of the CDR3 is 14 residues. CDR1 and CDR2 from the germline V gene are SGHRS and YFSETQ. V was clipped by 4 bases and J by 6 bases; unmatched bases: 6. DNA for the CDR3: TGCGCCAGCAGCAAAACTAGCGGGAGCATCGAGCAGTACTTC. It is translated as CASSKTSGSIEQYF.

This rearrangement joins TRBV28 to TRBJ2-1, with no clear D. V lost 6 bases to trimming and J lost 6 bases, with 18 bases between them. Germline V gene lookup returns CDR1 MDHEN and CDR2 SYDVKM. This CDR3 has 15 residues. Here the CDR3 DNA reads TGTGCCAGCAGACCCTTTCTTGCGAGTGGCAATGAGCAGTTCTTC. Its translation is CASRPFLASGNEQFF.

The V and J genes are TRBV12-3 or TRBV12-4 and TRBJ1-5; D ambiguous. There are 13 residues in the CDR3. The V and J ends lost 7 bases and 2 bases respectively, with 9 bases between them. The CDR3 DNA reads as TGTGCCAGCATGGCGGGTGGCAATCAGCCCCAGCATTTT. Amino acids: CASMAGGNQPQHF.

There are a few counts of this clonotype. The chain couples TRBV5-1 to TRBJ1-2, with 9 bases that match TRBD1. CDR1 SGHRS and CDR2 YFSETQ come from the germline V gene. The CDR3 is made up of 12 amino acids. Unmatched junction bases numbered 3, after V lost 4 bases and J lost 8 bases. The CDR3 sequence is CASSVQGAGYTF. The CDR3 DNA sequence: TGCGCCAGCAGCGTACAGGGGGCCGGCTACACCTTC.

This clonotype has at least ten counts. The chain employs TRBV12-3 or TRBV12-4 and TRBJ1-2, with no clear D. The CDR3 runs to 15 residues. V gave up 1 base and J gave up 5 bases, with 14 bases separating them. The CDR3 loop reads CASSLGAGTWYGYTF. The CDR3 nucleotides read TGTGCCAGCAGTTTAGGGGCGGGCACCTGGTATGGCTACACCTTC.

The chain uses TRBV5-1 and TRBJ2-1; TRBD2 agrees at 10 bases. There are 15 residues in the CDR3. Germline V gene data show CDR1 as SGHRS and CDR2 as YFSETQ. Trimming at V came to 4 bases and at J to 7 bases, leaving 8 bases not matched to a gene. The CDR3 nucleotides read TGCGCCAGCAGCGAACTAGCGGGGATCATTAATGAGCAGTTCTTC. Amino acids: CASSELAGIINEQFF.

The gene calls are TRBV21-1 and TRBJ2-7; TRBD2, the table's D call, was not compared with the DNA. TRBV21-1 is tagged as a pseudogene. The CDR3 sequence is 12 residues long. Here the CDR3 reads CASSGTSDEQYF. DNA of the CDR3: TGTGCCAGCAGCGGGACTAGCGACGAGCAGTACTTC.

This clonotype was seen a handful of times. The V gene is TRBV5-1, the J gene TRBJ2-3; D not certain. The V gene lost 4 bases and the J gene lost 0 bases, with 12 bases spanning the gap. There are 15 residues in the CDR3. In germline, CDR1 is SGHRS, CDR2 YFSETQ. CDR3 in amino acids: CASSLQTTSTDTQYF. CDR3 DNA: TGCGCCAGCAGCCTTCAAACCACTAGCACAGATACGCAGTATTTT.

This clonotype came up a few times. This chain joins TRBV29-1 and TRBJ1-1; 10 bases align to TRBD1. V shed 6 bases, J shed 6 bases, and the junction held 7 bases outside the gene matches. The CDR3 covers 13 residues. The germline CDR1 and CDR2 sequences are SQVTM and ANQGSEA. The CDR3 is CSVKGTGDAEAFF. In DNA, the CDR3 is TGCAGCGTGAAGGGGACAGGGGACGCTGAAGCTTTCTTT. Drawing the rest from reference TRBV29-1 and TRBJ1-1, the complete variable domain is SAVISQKPSRDICQRGTSLTIQCQVDSQVTMMFWYRQQPGQSLTLIATANQGSEATYESGFVIDKFPISRPNLTFSTLTVSNMSPEDSSIYLCSVKGTGDAEAFFGQGTRLTVV.

This clonotype was recorded a few times. The chain employs TRBV5-1 and TRBJ1-3, with D perhaps matching TRBD1 (6 bases). CDR3 length: 17 residues. Germline loops: CDR1 SGHRS, CDR2 YFSETQ. With 0 bases removed from V and 0 bases from J, the gap between germline ends came to 13 bases. CDR3 in amino acids: CASSLVTGPSSGNTIYF. Here the CDR3 DNA reads TGCGCCAGCAGCTTGGTTACAGGGCCGTCCTCTGGAAACACCATATATTTT.

This clonotype was seen repeatedly, ten times or more. The chain couples TRBV5-1 to TRBJ1-2, with a possible D match to TRBD1 (5 bases). Germline CDR1 and CDR2: SGHRS and YFSETQ. Trimming pared 3 bases from V and 8 bases from J, leaving 20 bases between. The CDR3 length is 15 residues. The CDR3 DNA reads as TGCGCCAGCAGCTCGCCGAGGACCGACAGTGGAGGCTACACCTTC. It is translated as CASSSPRTDSGGYTF.

The chain is built from TRBV6-1 and TRBJ1-1; maybe TRBD1 (5 bases). The CDR3 loop spans 13 amino acids. Trimming stripped 7 bases from V and 7 bases from J, with 16 bases between. The V gene's germline CDR1 is MNHNS and CDR2 SASEGT. CDR3 region: CASTEGPTFEAFF. The DNA of the CDR3 is TGTGCCAGCACCGAGGGACCCACGTTTGAAGCTTTCTTT.

This clonotype was counted ten times or more. The chain is built from TRBV7-3 and TRBJ2-1; TRBD2 matches 8 bases. CDR3 size: 14 residues. J gave up 1 base and V 5 bases, and 1 base lay outside the gene matches. Looked up from germline, CDR1 is SGHTA and CDR2 is FQGTGA. CDR3 sequence (DNA): TGTGCCAGCAGCCGGGGGGGGTCCTACAATGAGCAGTTCTTC. As protein: CASSRGGSYNEQFF.

V is TRBV12-3 or TRBV12-4 and J is TRBJ2-1, with 7 bases aligning to TRBD1. The length of the CDR3 is 14 residues. V lost 7 bases, J lost 7 bases, and 10 bases stayed unmatched. In DNA form, the CDR3 reads TGTGCCAGCAAAACGGGACAGCTTGTAAATGAGCAGTTCTTC. Translated: CASKTGQLVNEQFF.

The V gene is TRBV9, the J gene TRBJ1-6, with D tentatively TRBD1 (5 bases). Per the germline V gene, CDR1 is SGDLS and CDR2 is YYNGEE. V dropped 2 bases and J dropped 7 bases, with 10 bases sitting between them. The CDR3 is 14 amino acids. The CDR3 region is CASSVGAPNSPLHF. The CDR3 nucleotides read TGTGCCAGCAGCGTCGGGGCACCAAATTCACCCCTCCACTTT.

The gene calls are TRBV12-3 or TRBV12-4 and TRBJ2-2; D might be TRBD2 (6 bases). The CDR3 runs to 14 residues. V gave up 6 bases and J gave up 6 bases, with 14 bases separating them. CDR3 sequence (DNA): TGTGCCAGCAGGACGGGAGTACTTGCCGGGGAGCTGTTTTTT. It yields the protein CASRTGVLAGELFF.

There are a few counts of this clonotype. The genes are TRBV7-2 and TRBJ2-2, with 10 bases that match TRBD2. CDR3 length: 17 amino acids. Germline loops: CDR1 SGHTA, CDR2 FQGNSA. V trimming: 5 bases; J trimming: 0 bases; junction bases outside the gene matches: 6. CDR3 DNA sequence: TGTGCCAGCAGCCGTAGACTAGCGGGTACGAACACCGGGGAGCTGTTTTTT. This codes for CASSRRLAGTNTGELFF.

This clonotype was seen many times. The chain links TRBV29-1 to TRBJ2-7; TRBD2 aligns across 7 bases. This CDR3 has 12 residues. CDR1 is SQVTM, CDR2 ANQGSEA, per germline. The V segment lost 7 bases and the J segment 4 bases; nucleotides outside the gene matches: 7. As DNA, the CDR3 is TGCAGCGCTACAGCGGGAATTTACGAGCAGTACTTC. Translated, it gives CSATAGIYEQYF.

In its sample, this clonotype was seen many times. J is TRBJ2-3 and V is TRBV7-3, with a possible D match to TRBD2 (5 bases). The CDR3 consists of 13 residues. Germline values: CDR1 SGHTA, CDR2 FQGTGA. V lost 5 bases and J lost 2, with 8 bases in between. The CDR3 spells CASSMTTTDTQYF. In nucleotides, the CDR3 is TGTGCCAGCAGCATGACTACCACAGATACGCAGTATTTT.

This clonotype appeared many times. This rearrangement joins TRBV20-1 to TRBJ2-6; no clear D gene. V lost 5 bases to trimming and J lost 5 bases, with 4 bases between them. The length of the CDR3 is 11 residues. CDR1 and CDR2 from the germline V gene are DFQATT and SNEGSKA (reference sequence). This chain's CDR3 is CSAGRANVLTF. In nucleotides, the CDR3 is TGCAGTGCTGGGAGGGCCAACGTCCTGACTTTC.

This clonotype was observed a few times. Written as DNA, the CDR3 is TGTGCCAGCAGCTTAGTCGGTCAGGGGCCCCACGAGCAGTACTTC. As protein: CASSLVGQGPHEQYF. This rearrangement joins TRBV7-2 to TRBJ2-7, with D possibly TRBD1 on 6 matching bases. With 1 base removed from V and 5 bases from J, the gap between germline ends came to 15 bases. CDR1 is SGHTA and CDR2 is FQGNSA in the germline V gene. The CDR3 covers 15 residues.

The chain has TRBV5-1 and TRBJ2-5; 8 bases are shared with TRBD1. CDR1 is SGHRS and CDR2 is YFSETQ in the germline V gene. Trimming cost V 4 bases and J 5 bases; bases outside gene matches: 7. The CDR3 extends over 14 amino acids. CDR3 DNA sequence: TGCGCCAGCAGCGACCCGACAGGGGTGGAGACCCAGTACTTC. It codes for CASSDPTGVETQYF.

J is TRBJ2-2 and V is TRBV12-3 or TRBV12-4, with TRBD1 as a possible D gene (7 bases). The length of the CDR3 is 15 residues. Trimming cost V 3 bases and J 3 bases, with 11 bases left between them. The CDR3 DNA follows: TGTGCCAGCAGTTTTCAGGGGGGAGACACCGGGGAGCTGTTTTTT. It is translated as CASSFQGGDTGELFF.

The gene calls are TRBV25-1 and TRBJ2-3; unclear D gene. The V and J ends lost 2 bases and 8 bases respectively, with 14 bases between them. The CDR3 length is 14 residues. Germline assignment: CDR1 MGHDK and CDR2 SYGVNS. CDR3 residues: CASSEAGGRSTQYF. The CDR3 nucleotides are TGTGCCAGCAGTGAAGCAGGTGGGCGATCTACGCAGTATTTT.

This clonotype was detected ten times or more. The gene calls are TRBV12-3 or TRBV12-4 and TRBJ1-1; TRBD1 might be the D (6 bases). V lost 5 bases, J lost 1 base, and 11 bases lay in between. This CDR3 is built from 14 residues. This chain's CDR3 is CASSLRTANTEAFF. The CDR3 coding sequence is TGTGCCAGCAGTCTACGGACAGCGAACACTGAAGCTTTCTTT.

The rearrangement joins TRBV7-3 to TRBJ2-2, with 8 bases matching TRBD1. V dropped 5 bases and J dropped 3; count of bases not matched to a gene: 5. This CDR3 has 15 amino acids. Germline V lookup: CDR1 SGHTA, CDR2 FQGTGA. The CDR3 DNA reads as TGTGCCAGCAGCCCCCGGGACAGGTACACCGGGGAGCTGTTTTTT. Its translation: CASSPRDRYTGELFF.